The 13 T cell receptor beta chains given below trace back to one sample, sequenced in a study of a mutant IDH1 vaccine in newly diagnosed glioma. TCRdb's table, derived via immunoSEQ multiplex PCR, lists solely in-frame clones and lacks some. The sample yields approximately 25,000 clones, roughly 84% seen once. Their antigens are not known. Specified time point: week 47, end of study. Doses consisted of 300 ug of mutant IDH1 20-mer peptide each, paired with topical imiquimod. The input for sequencing was PBMCs, taken from a glioma patient whose treatment included an IDH1 peptide vaccine. The receptors originated from a man between 35 and 55 years old with glioma.

J is TRBJ1-2 and V is TRBV7-2, with no clear D. This CDR3 region has 12 residues. Germline lookup yields CDR1 SGHTA and CDR2 FQGNSA. V lost 5 bases and J lost 8, with 12 bases in between. This CDR3 is CASSPGPGGYTF. The CDR3, as DNA: TGTGCCAGCAGCCCAGGCCCAGGAGGCTACACCTTC.

This clone was counted once. The CDR3 DNA reads TGTGCCAGCATTGGCTTTATGAACACTGAAGCTTTCTTT. Translated: CASIGFMNTEAFF. V and J are TRBV2 and TRBJ1-1; D unclear. Per germline, CDR1 SNHLY and CDR2 FYNNEI. The CDR3 has 13 amino acids. V was trimmed by 7 bases and J by 0 bases, leaving 9 bases between them.

The chain recombines TRBV5-1 with TRBJ1-1; a possible D gene is TRBD1 (5 bases). The CDR3 runs 14 residues. Germline values: CDR1 SGHRS, CDR2 YFSETQ. The ends were cut back, 2 bases at V and 4 bases at J, with 12 bases in the middle. CDR3 nucleotide sequence: TGCGCCAGCAGCTTAAGGACATTCGGCACTGAAGCTTTCTTT. This encodes CASSLRTFGTEAFF.

The gene calls are TRBV19 and TRBJ1-1; TRBD1 aligns across 9 bases. Germline CDR1 and CDR2: LNHDA and SQIVND (reference sequence). The CDR3 totals 17 residues. V trimming: 3 bases; J trimming: 4 bases; junction bases outside the gene matches: 12. This CDR3 is CASSIGTGPPIGTEAFF. The CDR3 DNA reads as TGTGCCAGTAGTATTGGGACAGGGCCCCCCATAGGCACTGAAGCTTTCTTT.

Notes on this clone: One end of the junction varies from germline; a read error may be responsible. The chain recombines TRBV19 with TRBJ1-5; D is ambiguous. The CDR3 extends over 12 amino acids. Germline V lookup: CDR1 LNHDA, CDR2 SQIVND (reference sequence). The CDR3 spells CASSEWSQAQHF. CDR3 nucleotide sequence: TGTGCCAGTAGTGAATGGAGTCAGGCCCAGCATTTT. Full variable domain (missing parts from reference TRBV19 and TRBJ1-5): DGGITQSPKYLFRKEGQNVTLSCEQNLNHDAMYWYRQDPGQGLRLIYYSQIVNDFQKGDIAEGYSVSREKKESFPLTVTSAQKNPTAFYLCASSEWSQAQHFGDGTRLSIL.

The chain combines TRBV19 with TRBJ1-5; weak D call: TRBD1 (5 bases). The CDR3 spans 17 residues. V was trimmed by 2 bases and J by 2 bases, leaving 16 bases between them. The V gene's germline CDR1 is LNHDA and CDR2 SQIVND (reference sequence). The CDR3 here is CASSITLGASGNQPQHF. CDR3 DNA: TGTGCCAGTAGTATAACCCTAGGGGCCTCGGGCAATCAGCCCCAGCATTTT. Looking up the rest from reference TRBV19 and TRBJ1-5 gives the full variable domain: DGGITQSPKYLFRKEGQNVTLSCEQNLNHDAMYWYRQDPGQGLRLIYYSQIVNDFQKGDIAEGYSVSREKKESFPLTVTSAQKNPTAFYLCASSITLGASGNQPQHFGDGTRLSIL.

This clone appeared once. This sequence joins TRBV21-1 and TRBJ2-1; the D segment call TRBD1 is taken from the table without a DNA check. TRBV21-1 is a recognized pseudogene. The CDR3 consists of 14 residues. CDR3 nucleotides: TGTGCCAGAACGACAGGGGTTTCATACAATGAGCAGTTCTTC. Translating gives CARTTGVSYNEQFF.

The table lists this clone with a few counts. The chain couples TRBV10-3 to TRBJ1-2; D is unclear. V lost 7 bases, J lost 2 bases, and 17 bases lay in between. This CDR3 spans 15 amino acids. CDR1 and CDR2 (germline): ENHRY, SYGVKD. The CDR3 DNA is TGTGCCATCAAGAGCCCACAAAGGAAGAACTATGGCTACACCTTC. It is translated as CAIKSPQRKNYGYTF.

This clone showed up just once. CDR3 sequence reads: CASSYSGQGGTEAFF. As DNA, the CDR3 is TGTGCCAGCAGTTACTCGGGGCAGGGAGGCACTGAAGCTTTCTTT. The chain links TRBV6-5 to TRBJ1-1; TRBD1 is a possible D gene (5 bases). Deletions cut 0 bases from V and 4 bases from J, with 12 bases between. CDR1 and CDR2 (germline): MNHEY, SVGAGI. This CDR3 has 15 amino acids.

The V call is TRBV15, the J call TRBJ1-4; D unresolved. Between the trimmed V and J ends, which lost 5 bases and 4 bases, there was a span of 14 bases. This CDR3 region has 15 residues. From germline, CDR1 is LNHNV and CDR2 YYDKDF (reference sequence). As DNA, the CDR3 is TGTGCCACCAGCCTAAATAACGGCTTTAATGAAAAACTGTTTTTT. Its translation: CATSLNNGFNEKLFF.

This clone showed up just once. The rearrangement links TRBV11-3 to TRBJ2-1; TRBD2 agrees at 10 bases. J lost 10 bases, V lost 1 base, and 7 bases had no gene match. CDR3 length equals 15 residues. The germline gives CDR1 SGHNT, CDR2 YENEEA. Here the CDR3 DNA reads TGTGCCAGCAGCTTAGGAGCGGGAGGGCTTGAGGAGCAGTTCTTC. It is translated as CASSLGAGGLEEQFF.

This chain links TRBV5-8 with TRBJ2-7; a weak D match, TRBD1 (6 bases). The CDR3 consists of 14 residues. Germline lookup yields CDR1 SGHTS and CDR2 YDEGEE. V was shortened by 2 bases and J by 4 bases, with 13 bases between the two germline ends. Here the CDR3 DNA reads TGTGCCAGCAGCTTCTATGGACAGAGATACGAGCAGTACTTC. Amino acids: CASSFYGQRYEQYF. Full variable domain (missing parts from reference TRBV5-8 and TRBJ2-7): EAGVTQSPTHLIKTRGQQATLRCSPISGHTSVYWYQQALGLGLQFLLWYDEGEERNRGNFPPRFSGRQFPNYSSELNVNALELEDSALYLCASSFYGQRYEQYFGPGTRLTVT.

This clone was recorded a few times. The V gene is TRBV5-1, the J gene TRBJ1-4; D is perhaps TRBD1 (6 bases). Trimming cost V 0 bases and J 11 bases, with 11 bases left between them. This CDR3 has 13 residues. Germline V gene sequence: CDR1 SGHRS, CDR2 YFSETQ. CDR3 amino acids: CASSLDHRDKLFF. The CDR3 DNA is TGCGCCAGCAGCTTGGACCACAGGGACAAACTGTTTTTT.